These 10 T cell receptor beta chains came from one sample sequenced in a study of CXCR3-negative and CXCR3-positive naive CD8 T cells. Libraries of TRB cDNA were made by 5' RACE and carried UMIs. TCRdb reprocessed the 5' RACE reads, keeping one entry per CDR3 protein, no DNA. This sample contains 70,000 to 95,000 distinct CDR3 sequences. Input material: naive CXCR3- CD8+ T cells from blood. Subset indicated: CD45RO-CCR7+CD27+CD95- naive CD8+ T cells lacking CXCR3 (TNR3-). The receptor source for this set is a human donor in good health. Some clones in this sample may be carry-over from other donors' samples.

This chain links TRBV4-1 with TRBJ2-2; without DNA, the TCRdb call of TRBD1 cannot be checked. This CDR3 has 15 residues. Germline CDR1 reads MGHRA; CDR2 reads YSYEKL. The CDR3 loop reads CASSQGRGRTGELFF.

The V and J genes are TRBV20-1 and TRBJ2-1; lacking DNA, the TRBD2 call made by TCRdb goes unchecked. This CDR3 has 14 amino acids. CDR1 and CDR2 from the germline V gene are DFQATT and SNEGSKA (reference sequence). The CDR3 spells CRAGLAGARGEQFF.

CDR3 loop: CSAPGQGGNEQYF. The chain links TRBV29-1 to TRBJ2-7; TCRdb's D gene call, TRBD1, goes unchecked for lack of DNA. Looked up from germline, CDR1 is SQVTM and CDR2 is ANQGSEA. The CDR3 is 13 residues long.

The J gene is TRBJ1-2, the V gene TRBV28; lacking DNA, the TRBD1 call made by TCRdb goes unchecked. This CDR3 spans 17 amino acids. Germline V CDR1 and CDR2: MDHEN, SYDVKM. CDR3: CASSRTGQGAAPGGYTF.

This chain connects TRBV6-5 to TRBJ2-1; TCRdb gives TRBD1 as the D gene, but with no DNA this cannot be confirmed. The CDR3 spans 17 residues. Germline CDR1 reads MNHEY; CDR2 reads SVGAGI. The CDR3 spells CASSPAGGEDAQGEQFF.

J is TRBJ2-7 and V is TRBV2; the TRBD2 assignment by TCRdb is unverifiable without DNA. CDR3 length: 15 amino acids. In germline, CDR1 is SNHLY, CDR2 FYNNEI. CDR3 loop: CASLGWEGQSYEQYF. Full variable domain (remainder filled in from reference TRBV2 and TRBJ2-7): EPEVTQTPSHQVTQMGQEVILRCVPISNHLYFYWYRQILGQKVEFLVSFYNNEISEKSEIFDDQFSVERPDGSNFTLKIRSTKLEDSAMYFCASLGWEGQSYEQYFGPGTRLTVT.

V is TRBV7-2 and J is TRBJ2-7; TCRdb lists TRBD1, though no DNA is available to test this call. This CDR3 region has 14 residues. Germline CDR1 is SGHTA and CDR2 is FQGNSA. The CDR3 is CASSTWTGAYEQYF.

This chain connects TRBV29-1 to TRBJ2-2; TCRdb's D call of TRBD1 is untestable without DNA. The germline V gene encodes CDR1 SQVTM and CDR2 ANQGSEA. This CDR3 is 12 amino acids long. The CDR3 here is CSVVGDAGELFF.

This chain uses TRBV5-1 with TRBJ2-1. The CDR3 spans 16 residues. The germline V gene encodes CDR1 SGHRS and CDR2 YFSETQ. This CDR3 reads CASSLRSADSYNEQFF.

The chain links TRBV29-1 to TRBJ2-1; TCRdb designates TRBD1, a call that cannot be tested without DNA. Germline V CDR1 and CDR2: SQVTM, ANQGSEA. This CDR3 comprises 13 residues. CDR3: CSSVAPPGREQFF.